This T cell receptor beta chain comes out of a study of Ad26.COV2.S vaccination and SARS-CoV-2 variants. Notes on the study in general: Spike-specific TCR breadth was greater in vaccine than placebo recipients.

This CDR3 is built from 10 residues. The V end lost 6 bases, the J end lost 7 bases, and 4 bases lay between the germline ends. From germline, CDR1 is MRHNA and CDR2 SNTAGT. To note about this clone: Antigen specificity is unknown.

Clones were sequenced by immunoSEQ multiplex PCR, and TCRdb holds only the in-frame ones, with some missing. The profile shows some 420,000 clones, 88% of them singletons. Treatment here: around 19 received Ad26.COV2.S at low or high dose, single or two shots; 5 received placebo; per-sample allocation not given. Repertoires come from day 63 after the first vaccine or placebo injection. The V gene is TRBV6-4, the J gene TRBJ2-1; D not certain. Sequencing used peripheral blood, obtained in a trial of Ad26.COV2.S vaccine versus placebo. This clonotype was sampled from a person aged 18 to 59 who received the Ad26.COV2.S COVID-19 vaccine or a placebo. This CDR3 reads CASRENEQFF. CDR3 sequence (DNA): TGTGCCAGCAGGGAAAATGAGCAGTTCTTC.